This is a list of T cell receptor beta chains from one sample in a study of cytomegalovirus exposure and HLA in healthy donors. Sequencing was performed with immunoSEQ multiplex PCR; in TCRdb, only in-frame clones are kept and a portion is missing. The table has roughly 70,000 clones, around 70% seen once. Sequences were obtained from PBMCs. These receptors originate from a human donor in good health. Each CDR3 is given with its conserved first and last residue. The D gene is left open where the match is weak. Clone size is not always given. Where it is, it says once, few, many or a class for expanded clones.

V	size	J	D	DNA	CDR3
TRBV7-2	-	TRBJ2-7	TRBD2	TGTGCCAGCAGCCCTAGCGGTTATCCCTACGAGCAGTACTTC	CASSPSGYPYEQYF
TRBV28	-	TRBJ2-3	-	TGTGCCAGCAGTTTATCACTCTTCACAGATACGCAGTATTTT	CASSLSLFTDTQYF
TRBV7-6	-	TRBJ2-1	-	TGTGCCAGCAGCTCCTTATACGGACTCTTCAATGAGCAGTTCTTC	CASSSLYGLFNEQFF
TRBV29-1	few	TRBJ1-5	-	TGCAGCGTTGGAGATCTCGTCGATCAGCCCCAGCATTTT	CSVGDLVDQPQHF
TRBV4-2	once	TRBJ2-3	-	TGTGCCAGCAGCCAAGTTAGAGACTTCACAGATACGCAGTATTTT	CASSQVRDFTDTQYF
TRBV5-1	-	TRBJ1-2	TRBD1	TGCGCCAGCAGCCCCGGACAGGGAGCTAACTATGGCTACACCTTC	CASSPGQGANYGYTF
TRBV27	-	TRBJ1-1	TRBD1	TGTGCCAGCAGACGAGGGGGCTCTGAAGCTTTCTTT	CASRRGGSEAFF
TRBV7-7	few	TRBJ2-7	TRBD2	TGTGCTAGCAGCCCCGGACTAGGCTACGAGCAGTACTTC	CASSPGLGYEQYF
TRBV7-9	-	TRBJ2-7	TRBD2	TGTGCCAGCAGCCCAATGGGGGGGGTGAGCGAGCAGTACTTC	CASSPMGGVSEQYF
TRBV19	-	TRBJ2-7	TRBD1	TGTGCCAGCTCTGCCGGGACAGGGGGCGAAGAGCAGTACTTC	CASSAGTGGEEQYF
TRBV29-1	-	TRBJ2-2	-	TGCAGCGTTGAAGCCAGGGTGAACACCGGGGAGCTGTTTTTT	CSVEARVNTGELFF
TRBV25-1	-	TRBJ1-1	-	TGTGCCAGCGCTAGTATGAACACTGAAGCTTTCTTT	CASASMNTEAFF
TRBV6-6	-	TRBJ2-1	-	TGTGCCACCGCTCGGGACTCACTCTACAATGAGCAGTTCTTC	CATARDSLYNEQFF
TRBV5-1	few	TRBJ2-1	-	TGCGCCAGTACTCAGGGGTCAAGCTCCTACAATGAGCAGTTCTTC	CASTQGSSSYNEQFF
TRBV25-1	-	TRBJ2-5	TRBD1	TGTGCCAGCAGTGTGGACAGGGGTTACCAAGAGACCCAGTACTTC	CASSVDRGYQETQYF
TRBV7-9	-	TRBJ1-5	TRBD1	TGTGCCAGCGGGACAGTCCAGCCCCAGCATTTT	CASGTVQPQHF
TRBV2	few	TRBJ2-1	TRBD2	TGTGCCAGCAGGGACCTAGCGGGAGGGTCCAATGAGCAGTTCTTC	CASRDLAGGSNEQFF
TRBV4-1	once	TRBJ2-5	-	TGCGCCAGCAGCCAAGATCGACTGGCCCCAAGAGAAGAGACCCAGTACTTC	CASSQDRLAPREETQYF
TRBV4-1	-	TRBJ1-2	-	TGCGCCAGCAGCCCAATGAGGGGGACACACACAGCCCCTTCAGTCGGCTATGGCTACACCTTC	CASSPMRGTHTAPSVGYGYTF
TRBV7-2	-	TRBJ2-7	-	TGTGCCAGCAGCTTACAACAGAGCCGCTACGAGCAGTACTTC	CASSLQQSRYEQYF
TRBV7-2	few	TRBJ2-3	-	TGTGCCAGCAGCCTGTCGTATACAGATACGCAGTATTTT	CASSLSYTDTQYF
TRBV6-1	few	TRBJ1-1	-	TGTGCCAGCAGGCCTTATGCGCTGAACACTGAAGCTTTCTTT	CASRPYALNTEAFF
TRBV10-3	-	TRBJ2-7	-	TGTGCCATCAGTGGGAGGACTGGGGAGGATGAGCAGTACTTC	CAISGRTGEDEQYF
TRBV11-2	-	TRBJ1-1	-	TGTGCCAGCAGCTCCCTGGGGGGGGCGCGGACTGAAGCTTTCTTT	CASSSLGGARTEAFF
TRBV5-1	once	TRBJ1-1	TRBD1	TGCGCCAGCAGCTTGGAGGGACAGGGACACACTGAAGCTTTCTTT	CASSLEGQGHTEAFF
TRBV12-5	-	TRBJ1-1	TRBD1	TGTGCTAGTGGTTTCAGACAGGGAAACACTGAAGCTTTCTTT	CASGFRQGNTEAFF